This passage covers 31 T cell receptor beta chains from one sample sequenced in a study of T cell repertoires in cytomegalovirus infection. Antigens of these TCRs are unknown. Via MiXCR, TCRdb re-called the reads, giving one row per CDR3 protein. The sample holds around 70,000 distinct CDR3 sequences, around 27% seen once. The sequences come from CD8+ T cells from cultured PBMCs, collected from culture after CMV antigen stimulation. Receptor source: a human donor in good health (CMV status not recorded). Some clones in this sample may be carry-over from other donors' samples.

The table lists this clonotype with a few counts. This chain connects TRBV5-1 to TRBJ1-5; 12 bases match TRBD1. The CDR3 contains 16 residues. CDR1 is SGHRS, CDR2 YFSETQ, per germline. Losses at the gene ends were 4 bases for V and 6 bases for J; bases not matched to a gene: 8. Here the CDR3 reads CASSHRDRGLGQPQHF. CDR3 nucleotides: TGCGCCAGCAGCCATCGGGACAGGGGGCTCGGTCAGCCCCAGCATTTT.

This clonotype was seen a few times. V and J are TRBV6-2 or TRBV6-3 and TRBJ1-1, with a weak D call TRBD1 (5 bases). CDR3 length: 15 residues. V lost 0 bases to trimming and J lost 4 bases, with 12 bases between them. Germline V gene sequence: CDR1 MNHEY, CDR2 SVGEGT. As DNA, the CDR3 is TGTGCCAGCAGTTACTCCTCGGGGCCGGTCACTGAAGCTTTCTTT. This sequence encodes CASSYSSGPVTEAFF.

The V gene is TRBV20-1, the J gene TRBJ1-5, with a possible D match to TRBD1 (6 bases). The CDR3 sequence is 16 residues long. Germline values: CDR1 DFQATT, CDR2 SNEGSKA (reference sequence). V lost 5 bases and J lost 1, with 18 bases in between. For the CDR3, the DNA is TGCAGTGCTTTAACAGGGATTTGGAGCAGCAATCAGCCCCAGCATTTT. Translation gives CSALTGIWSSNQPQHF.

This clonotype has just a few counts. The chain uses TRBV4-1 and TRBJ1-1; 10 bases are shared with TRBD1. After removal of 8 bases from V and 5 bases from J, the junction contained 14 bases not matched to a gene. The germline CDR1 and CDR2 sequences are MGHRA and YSYEKL. CDR3 length: 16 residues. CDR3 sequence (DNA): TGCGCCAGCCTTAACCAATACGACAGGGGGCCGACTGAAGCTTTCTTT. It encodes CASLNQYDRGPTEAFF.

The chain carries TRBV7-9 and TRBJ2-3, with 7 nucleotides matching TRBD2. With 5 bases clipped from V and 0 bases from J, the junction kept 5 bases outside the gene matches. Germline-derived CDR1 and CDR2 are SEHNR and FQNEAQ (reference sequence). This CDR3 comprises 15 residues. The CDR3 reads CASSRTGLSTDTQYF. In DNA form, the CDR3 reads TGTGCCAGCAGCCGGACGGGACTAAGCACAGATACGCAGTATTTT.

A few counts support this clonotype. The rearrangement joins TRBV12-3 or TRBV12-4 to TRBJ2-1; D not resolved. The ends were cut back, 5 bases at V and 4 bases at J, with 6 bases in the middle. The CDR3 runs 12 residues. The CDR3 sequence is CASSLRYNEQFF. CDR3 sequence (DNA): TGTGCCAGCAGTCTTAGATACAATGAGCAGTTCTTC.

This clonotype was seen ten or more times. This chain joins TRBV7-8 and TRBJ2-7; 7 bases fit TRBD1. This CDR3 has 14 residues. Germline loops: CDR1 SGHVS, CDR2 FQNEAQ. Unmatched junction bases numbered 4, after V lost 5 bases and J lost 0 bases. CDR3 loop: CASSPRDSSYEQYF. In DNA form, the CDR3 reads TGTGCCAGCAGCCCTAGGGACAGCTCCTACGAGCAGTACTTC. Combining the CDR3 with reference TRBV7-8 and TRBJ2-7 gives the whole variable domain GAGVSQSPRYKVAKRGQDVALRCDPISGHVSLFWYQQALGQGPEFLTYFQNEAQLDKSGLPSDRFFAERPEGSVSTLKIQRTQQEDSAVYLCASSPRDSSYEQYFGPGTRLTVT.

This clonotype was seen once. J is TRBJ2-7 and V is TRBV27; D is possibly TRBD2 (6 bases). Germline V lookup: CDR1 MNHEY, CDR2 SMNVEV (reference sequence). Trimming shortened V by 6 bases and J by 4 bases, and 16 bases separated the two germline ends. The CDR3 is 14 amino acids. In DNA form, the CDR3 reads TGTGCCAGCAGGACCGGGACCGGGACTTACGAGCAGTACTTC. Protein sequence: CASRTGTGTYEQYF.

The chain couples TRBV12-3 or TRBV12-4 to TRBJ1-2; D unresolved. Trimming cost V 3 bases and J 4 bases, with 12 bases left between them. This CDR3 is 14 amino acids long. CDR3 DNA: TGTGCCAGCAGTTTTAACCGGGAGTTCTATGGCTACACCTTC. Translating it yields CASSFNREFYGYTF.

This clonotype was observed at least ten times. The V gene is TRBV7-2, the J gene TRBJ2-3; 9 nucleotides line up with TRBD2. V shed 1 base and J 3 bases; nucleotides not matched to a gene: 5. Germline values: CDR1 SGHTA, CDR2 FQGNSA. The CDR3 extends over 16 amino acids. The CDR3 sequence is CASSLGAGGRTDTQYF. The CDR3 DNA reads TGTGCCAGCAGCTTAGGGGCGGGGGGGCGAACAGATACGCAGTATTTT.

This clonotype was seen a handful of times. The chain uses TRBV6-2 or TRBV6-3 and TRBJ2-5; D gene ambiguous. Germline V gene data show CDR1 as MNHEY and CDR2 as SVGEGT. Trimming removed 0 bases from V and 5 bases from J, with 7 bases in between. The CDR3 loop spans 13 amino acids. CDR3 region: CASSYSPWETQYF. CDR3 in DNA: TGTGCCAGCAGTTACTCCCCCTGGGAGACCCAGTACTTC.

The chain recombines TRBV6-1 with TRBJ1-2, with D uncertain. The CDR3 is 16 amino acids. V gave up 6 bases and J gave up 0 bases, with 17 bases separating them. CDR1 and CDR2 from the germline V gene are MNHNS and SASEGT. The CDR3 DNA is TGTGCCAGCAGAGAACTCTCCGGGGTGGCTAACTATGGCTACACCTTC. Translated: CASRELSGVANYGYTF.

In this sample, this clonotype turned up many times. The chain combines TRBV19 with TRBJ2-1, with 10 nucleotides matching TRBD1. Germline V gives CDR1 LNHDA, CDR2 SQIVND (reference sequence). V lost 9 bases to trimming and J lost 7 bases; unmatched junction nucleotides: 9. This CDR3 is built from 14 residues. CDR3: CASKHDRGRNEQFF. CDR3 nucleotides: TGTGCCAGCAAACATGACAGGGGGCGGAATGAGCAGTTCTTC.

This clonotype has only a few counts. The chain recombines TRBV6-6 with TRBJ1-2; a possible D gene is TRBD1 (5 bases). This CDR3 is 10 amino acids long. The germline gives CDR1 MNHNY, CDR2 SVGAGI (reference sequence). Trimming took off 10 bases at V and 4 bases at J, with 7 bases between the two ends. The CDR3 nucleotides read TGTGCCACCGGGGGCTATGGCTACACCTTC. This sequence encodes CATGGYGYTF.

This clonotype was observed many times. This chain uses TRBV7-6 with TRBJ2-3; 9 positions agree with TRBD1. Germline CDR1 SGHVS, CDR2 FNYEAQ. The CDR3 is made up of 15 amino acids. Losses at the gene ends were 5 bases for V and 2 bases for J; bases not matched to a gene: 5. The CDR3 DNA follows: TGTGCCAGCAGCGAACGGGACAGGGACACAGATACGCAGTATTTT. It codes for CASSERDRDTDTQYF. Supplemented by reference TRBV7-6 and TRBJ2-3, the full variable domain reads GAGVSQSPRYKVTKRGQDVALRCDPISGHVSLYWYRQALGQGPEFLTYFNYEAQQDKSGLPNDRFSAERPEGSISTLTIQRTEQRDSAMYRCASSERDRDTDTQYFGPGTRLTVL.

This chain connects TRBV28 to TRBJ2-1; D unresolved. CDR1 is MDHEN, CDR2 SYDVKM, per germline. V was cut by 7 bases and J by 8 bases, with 12 bases left in between. CDR3 length equals 12 residues. CDR3: CASTWGWHEQFF. Here the CDR3 DNA reads TGTGCCAGCACCTGGGGTTGGCATGAGCAGTTCTTC.

J is TRBJ2-3 and V is TRBV12-3 or TRBV12-4; 8 bases match TRBD2. Trimming removed 11 bases from V and 1 base from J; junction bases left unmatched: 8. This CDR3 region has 14 residues. This CDR3 reads CAGSSGGRTDTQYF. CDR3 coding DNA: TGTGCCGGGAGCAGCGGGGGACGCACAGATACGCAGTATTTT.

This clonotype occurred many times. The CDR3 DNA is TGTGCCAGCAGTGGCCCACCGGGACAGGCCCTCAATGAGCAGTTCTTC. Translating it yields CASSGPPGQALNEQFF. The chain carries TRBV2 and TRBJ2-1; 8 positions match TRBD1. V lost 4 bases, J lost 6 bases, and 11 bases stayed unmatched. CDR3 length: 16 residues. Looked up from germline, CDR1 is SNHLY and CDR2 is FYNNEI.

The V gene is TRBV27, the J gene TRBJ2-1; a possible D gene is TRBD1 (5 bases). This CDR3 has 17 residues. Trimming left V 8 bases short and J 0 bases short, with 20 bases between. The germline V gene encodes CDR1 MNHEY and CDR2 SMNVEV (reference sequence). CDR3 sequence (DNA): TGTGCCAGCGTTGGGGCCTATGACCCGAGCTCCTACAATGAGCAGTTCTTC. Protein sequence: CASVGAYDPSSYNEQFF.

V gene TRBV18 combines with J gene TRBJ2-1, with 7 bases fitting TRBD1. Trimming at V came to 7 bases and at J to 6 bases, leaving 9 bases not matched to a gene. CDR1 is KGHSH and CDR2 is LQKENI in the germline V gene. The CDR3 runs 14 residues. DNA for the CDR3: TGTGCCAGCTTCCGACAGGGCGGAGGCAATGAGCAGTTCTTC. It specifies CASFRQGGGNEQFF.

V is TRBV6-1 and J is TRBJ2-7, with a weak D call TRBD1 (6 bases). Germline V gives CDR1 MNHNS, CDR2 SASEGT. Trimming left V 1 base short and J 0 bases short, with 10 bases between. This CDR3 contains 15 residues. The CDR3 is CASSEETGPSYEQYF. The CDR3 coding sequence is TGTGCCAGCAGTGAAGAGACAGGTCCCTCCTACGAGCAGTACTTC.

This clonotype was picked up many times. The chain recombines TRBV12-3 or TRBV12-4 with TRBJ1-1; D is ambiguous. This CDR3 is built from 14 residues. V lost 0 bases and J lost 3, with 8 bases in between. CDR3 protein: CASSLAGMDTEAFF. The CDR3 DNA sequence: TGTGCCAGCAGTTTAGCAGGGATGGACACTGAAGCTTTCTTT.

The V call is TRBV27, the J call TRBJ1-2; D gene unclear. Germline CDR1 is MNHEY and CDR2 is SMNVEV (reference sequence). Trimming removed 5 bases at V and 4 bases at J, with 11 bases between. This CDR3 has 13 residues. CDR3 in DNA: TGTGCCAGCAGTCCGGGGTATAGCTATGGCTACACCTTC. Amino acid sequence: CASSPGYSYGYTF.

This clonotype was seen more than once but under ten times. The CDR3 protein is CASSQEVLAGADEQFF. The CDR3 DNA sequence: TGCGCCAGCAGCCAAGAAGTACTAGCGGGAGCCGATGAGCAGTTCTTC. The rearrangement links TRBV4-1 to TRBJ2-1, with 11 bases matching TRBD2. This CDR3 is built from 16 residues. Looked up from germline, CDR1 is MGHRA and CDR2 is YSYEKL. The trim removed 0 bases at V and 8 bases at J, leaving 6 bases unmatched.

The chain links TRBV6-5 to TRBJ2-1, with D perhaps TRBD1 (6 bases). CDR1 MNHEY and CDR2 SVGAGI come from the germline V gene. The CDR3 totals 15 residues. Deletions cut 2 bases from V and 0 bases from J, with 8 bases between. For the CDR3, the DNA is TGTGCCAGCAGTTACGCAGGGGCCTCCTACAATGAGCAGTTCTTC. This gives the protein CASSYAGASYNEQFF.

This chain joins TRBV20-1 and TRBJ2-7; D perhaps matches TRBD2 (7 bases). This CDR3 contains 16 residues. CDR1 is DFQATT, CDR2 SNEGSKA, per germline (reference sequence). Trimming stripped 1 base from V and 0 bases from J, with 16 bases between. The CDR3 DNA follows: TGCAGTGCTAGAGGTTGGAGCGGGACAAGCTCCTACGAGCAGTACTTC. This codes for CSARGWSGTSSYEQYF.

This clonotype appeared a few times. The chain is built from TRBV12-5 and TRBJ2-1; TRBD2 matches 16 bases. The CDR3 contains 18 residues. V shed 1 base, J shed 6 bases, and the junction held 6 bases outside the gene matches. The V gene's germline CDR1 is LGHNT and CDR2 FRNRAP. The chain's CDR3 is CASGLDTGLAGGGNEQFF. DNA of the CDR3: TGTGCTAGTGGTTTGGATACGGGACTAGCGGGAGGGGGCAATGAGCAGTTCTTC.

This chain joins TRBV11-3 and TRBJ2-7, with TRBD2 as a possible D gene (6 bases). V shed 1 base and J shed 2 bases, with 24 bases lying between them. This CDR3 region has 19 residues. The germline V gene encodes CDR1 SGHNT and CDR2 YENEEA. CDR3: CASSLGGRRQKNRPYEQYF. CDR3 in DNA: TGTGCCAGCAGCTTAGGAGGGAGGCGCCAGAAAAACAGACCCTACGAGCAGTACTTC. The variable domain in full, completed from reference TRBV11-3 and TRBJ2-7, reads EAGVVQSPRYKIIEKKQPVAFWCNPISGHNTLYWYLQNLGQGPELLIRYENEEAVDDSQLPKDRFSAERLKGVDSTLKIQPAELGDSAVYLCASSLGGRRQKNRPYEQYFGPGTRLTVT.

This clonotype appeared many times. The chain links TRBV29-1 to TRBJ1-2, with D tentatively TRBD1 (5 bases). Trimming left V 0 bases short and J 14 bases short, with 13 bases between. The CDR3 runs 11 residues. Germline CDR1 and CDR2: SQVTM and ANQGSEA. In nucleotides, the CDR3 is TGCAGCGTTGAAGAAATCGGGGCAGGTACCTTC. Residues: CSVEEIGAGTF.

In this sample, this clonotype turned up a few times. CDR3 DNA sequence: TGTGCCAGCAGCTTAGACACTTATCTGGGGTCCTACAATGAGCAGTTCTTC. This codes for CASSLDTYLGSYNEQFF. This chain joins TRBV7-9 and TRBJ2-1; unclear D gene. The CDR3 runs to 17 residues. V lost 1 base, J lost 1 base, and 14 bases lay in between. CDR1 is SEHNR and CDR2 is FQNEAQ in the germline V gene (reference sequence).

This clonotype was seen a few times. The chain uses TRBV6-6 and TRBJ1-1, with a tentative D call TRBD1 (5 bases). Germline V gives CDR1 MNHNY, CDR2 SVGAGI (reference sequence). Trimming pared 2 bases from V and 1 base from J, leaving 8 bases between. This CDR3 has 14 residues. The CDR3 region has the DNA TGTGCCAGCAGTTACAGGGGATCGAACACTGAAGCTTTCTTT. It specifies CASSYRGSNTEAFF.